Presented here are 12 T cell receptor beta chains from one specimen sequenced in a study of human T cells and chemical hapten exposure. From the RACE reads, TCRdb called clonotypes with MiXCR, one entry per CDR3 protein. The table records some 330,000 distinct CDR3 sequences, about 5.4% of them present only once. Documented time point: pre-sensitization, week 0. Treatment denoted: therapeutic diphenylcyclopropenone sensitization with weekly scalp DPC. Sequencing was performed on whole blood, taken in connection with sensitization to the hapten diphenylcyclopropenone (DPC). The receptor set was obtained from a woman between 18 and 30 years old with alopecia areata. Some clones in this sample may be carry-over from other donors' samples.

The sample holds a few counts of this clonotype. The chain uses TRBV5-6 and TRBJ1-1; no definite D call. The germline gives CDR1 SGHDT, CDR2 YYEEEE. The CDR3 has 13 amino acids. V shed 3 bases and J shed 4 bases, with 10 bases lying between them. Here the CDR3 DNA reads TGTGCCAGCAGCTCCGGCATCCCCACTGAAGCTTTCTTT. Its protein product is CASSSGIPTEAFF.

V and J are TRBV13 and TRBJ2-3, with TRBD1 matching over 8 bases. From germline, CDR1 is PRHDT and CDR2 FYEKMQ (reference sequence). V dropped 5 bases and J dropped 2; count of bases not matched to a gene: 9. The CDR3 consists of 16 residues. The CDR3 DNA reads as TGTGCCAGCAGCGGGCCAGGACAGGGTTTCACAGATACGCAGTATTTT. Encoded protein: CASSGPGQGFTDTQYF.

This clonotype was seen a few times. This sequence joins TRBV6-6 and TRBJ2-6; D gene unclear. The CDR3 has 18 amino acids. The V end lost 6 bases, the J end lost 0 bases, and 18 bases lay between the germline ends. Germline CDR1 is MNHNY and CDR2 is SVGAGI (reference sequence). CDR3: CASSWAQKIFSGANVLTF. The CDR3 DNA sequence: TGTGCCAGCAGCTGGGCACAGAAGATCTTCTCTGGGGCCAACGTCCTGACTTTC.

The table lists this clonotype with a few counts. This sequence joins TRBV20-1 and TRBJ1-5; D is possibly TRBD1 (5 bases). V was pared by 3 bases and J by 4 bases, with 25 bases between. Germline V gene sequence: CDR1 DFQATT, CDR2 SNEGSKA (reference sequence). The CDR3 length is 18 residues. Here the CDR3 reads CSASRGLGVTQENQPQHF. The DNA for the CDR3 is TGCAGTGCTAGCCGGGGGTTGGGGGTCACCCAGGAAAATCAGCCCCAGCATTTT.

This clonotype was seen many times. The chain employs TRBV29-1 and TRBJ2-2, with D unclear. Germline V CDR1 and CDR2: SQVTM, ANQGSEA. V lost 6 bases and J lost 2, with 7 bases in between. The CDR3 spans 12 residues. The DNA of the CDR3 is TGCAGCGTGTGGTTTAACACCGGGGAGCTGTTTTTT. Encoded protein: CSVWFNTGELFF.

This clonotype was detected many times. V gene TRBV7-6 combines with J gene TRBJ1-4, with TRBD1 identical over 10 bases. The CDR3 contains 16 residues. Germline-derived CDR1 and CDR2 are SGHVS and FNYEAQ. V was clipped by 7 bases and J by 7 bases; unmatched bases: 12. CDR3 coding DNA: TGTGCCAGCACCCCGGTCCCCGGGACAGGGGTTGAAAAACTGTTTTTT. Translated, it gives CASTPVPGTGVEKLFF.

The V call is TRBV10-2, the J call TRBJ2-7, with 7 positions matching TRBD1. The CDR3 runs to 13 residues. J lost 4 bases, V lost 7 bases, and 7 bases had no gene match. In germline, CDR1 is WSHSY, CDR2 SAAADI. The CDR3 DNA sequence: TGCGCCAGCAACGACAGGGATGTGTACGAGCAGTACTTC. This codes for CASNDRDVYEQYF.

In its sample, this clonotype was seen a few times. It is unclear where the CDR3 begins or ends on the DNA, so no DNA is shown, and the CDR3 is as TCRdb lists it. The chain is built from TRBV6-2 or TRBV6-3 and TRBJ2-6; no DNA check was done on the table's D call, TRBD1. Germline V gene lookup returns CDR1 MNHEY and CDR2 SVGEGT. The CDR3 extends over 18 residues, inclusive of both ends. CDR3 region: CASSTSGQGTAGANVLTF.

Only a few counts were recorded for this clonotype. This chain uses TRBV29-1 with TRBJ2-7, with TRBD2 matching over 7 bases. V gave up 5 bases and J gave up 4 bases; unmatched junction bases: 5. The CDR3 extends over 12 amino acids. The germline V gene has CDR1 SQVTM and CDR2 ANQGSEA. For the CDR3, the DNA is TGCAGCGTTCGCGGGGGTCGGTACGAGCAGTACTTC. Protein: CSVRGGRYEQYF.

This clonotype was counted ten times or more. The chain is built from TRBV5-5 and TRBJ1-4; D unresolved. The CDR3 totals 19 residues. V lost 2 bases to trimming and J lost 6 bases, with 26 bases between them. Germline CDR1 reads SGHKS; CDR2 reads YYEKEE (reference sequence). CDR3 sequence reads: CASSLFRTEPGAFDEKLFF. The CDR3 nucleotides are TGTGCCAGCAGCTTATTCAGGACCGAACCGGGCGCGTTCGATGAAAAACTGTTTTTT.

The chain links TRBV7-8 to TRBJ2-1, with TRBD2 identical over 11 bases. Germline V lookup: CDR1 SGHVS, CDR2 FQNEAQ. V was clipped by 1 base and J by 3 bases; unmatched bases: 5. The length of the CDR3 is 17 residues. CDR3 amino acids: CASSLGLLAGGYNEQFF. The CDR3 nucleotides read TGTGCCAGCAGCTTAGGCCTCCTAGCGGGGGGCTACAATGAGCAGTTCTTC.

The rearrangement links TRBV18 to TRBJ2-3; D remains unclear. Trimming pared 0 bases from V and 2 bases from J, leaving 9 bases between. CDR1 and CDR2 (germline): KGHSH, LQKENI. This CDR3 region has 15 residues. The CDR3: CASSPPNRDTDTQYF. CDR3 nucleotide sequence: TGTGCCAGCTCACCACCGAACAGAGACACAGATACGCAGTATTTT. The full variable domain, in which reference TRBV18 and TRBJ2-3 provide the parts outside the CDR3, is NAGVMQNPRHLVRRRGQEARLRCSPMKGHSHVYWYRQLPEEGLKFMVYLQKENIIDESGMPKERFSAEFPKEGPSILRIQQVVRGDSAAYFCASSPPNRDTDTQYFGPGTRLTVL.